This is a list of T cell receptor beta chains from one sample in a study of cytomegalovirus exposure and HLA in healthy donors. The data were produced by immunoSEQ multiplex PCR, yet TCRdb's version contains in-frame clones alone and is incomplete. The sample includes 190,000 or so clones, around 79% of them seen just once. Sequenced material: PBMCs. Receptors originate from a girl aged 10-17 years in good health and CMV-seropositive. Both conserved end residues are part of each CDR3. The D gene is left open where the match is weak. The size of a clone is reported for some rows only, either as once, few or many, or as a class for expanded clones.

TRBJ2-5,.,TRBV12-5,TRBD2,TGTGCTAGTGGTATAGGACTAGCGATTGAGACCCAGTACTTC,CASGIGLAIETQYF
TRBJ1-2,.,TRBV7-8,.,TGTGCCAGCAGCTTAGTGACAGCAGCCTATGGCTACACCTTC,CASSLVTAAYGYTF
TRBJ1-1,.,TRBV6-6,.,TGTGCCAGCAGTTCCAGCGTACTGAACACTGAAGCTTTCTTT,CASSSSVLNTEAFF
TRBJ1-6,.,TRBV9,TRBD1,TGTGCCAGCACGGCCTACGCAGGGGGCGGTAATTCACCCCTCCACTTT,CASTAYAGGGNSPLHF
TRBJ2-2,.,TRBV7-7,.,TGTGCCAGCAGCCCGGGGGTCTGGGCCGGGGAGCTGTTTTTT,CASSPGVWAGELFF
TRBJ1-1,few,TRBV7-2,.,TGTGCCAGCAGCTTAGCGCGGGGAAACACTGAAGCTTTCTTT,CASSLARGNTEAFF
TRBJ2-2,.,TRBV18,.,TGTGCCAGCTCACCAACTAGTCGAGGGAACACCGGGGAGCTGTTTTTT,CASSPTSRGNTGELFF
TRBJ1-4,.,TRBV29-1,.,TGCAGCGTCGCAGAGGGGGTTAATGAAAAACTGTTTTTT,CSVAEGVNEKLFF
TRBJ1-2,.,TRBV4-3,.,TGCGCCAGCAGCCCCGAGGAACAGGGAATATTGGGCTACACCTTC,CASSPEEQGILGYTF
TRBJ2-7,.,TRBV7-8,TRBD2,TGTGCCAGCAGCTTAGGCGGGGGGGTCTACGAGCAGTACTTC,CASSLGGGVYEQYF
TRBJ2-2,few,TRBV4-2,TRBD2,TGTGCCAGCAGCCAAGGGAGCGGGGTCGCCGGGGAGCTGTTTTTT,CASSQGSGVAGELFF
TRBJ1-2,once,TRBV4-3,.,TGCGCCAGCAGCCAAGTAACTGACTATGGCTACACCTTC,CASSQVTDYGYTF
TRBJ2-2,.,TRBV6-6,TRBD2,TGTGCCAGCAGTTACTCGCCTAGCGGGACCGGGGAGCTGTTTTTT,CASSYSPSGTGELFF
TRBJ2-4,.,TRBV7-2,TRBD2,TGTGCCAGCAGCCCTGGGGAGGGTTGGGGCGCCAAAAACATTCAGTACTTC,CASSPGEGWGAKNIQYF
TRBJ1-1,.,TRBV7-9,.,TGTGCCAGCAGCGGGCGGAACACTGAAGCTTTCTTT,CASSGRNTEAFF
TRBJ1-6,once,TRBV4-3,TRBD1,TGCGCCAGCAGCCAAGATACAACAGGGGTTGGTTCACCCCTCCACTTT,CASSQDTTGVGSPLHF
TRBJ1-4,.,TRBV27,.,TGTGCCAGCAGTTTTTGGGGCTCTAATGAAAAACTGTTTTTT,CASSFWGSNEKLFF
TRBJ2-4,once,TRBV14,.,TGTGCCAGCAGCCATGCGGGATCCAAAAACATTCAGTACTTC,CASSHAGSKNIQYF
TRBJ1-2,.,TRBV7-2,TRBD1,TGTGCCAGCAGCTCAGGGAAGTGGACAGGGCCAGGGGTTAACTATGGCTACACCTTC,CASSSGKWTGPGVNYGYTF